This T cell receptor beta chain is drawn from a study of radiation and T cells in renal cell carcinoma. Sample time point: baseline pretreatment blood. The treatment here: 15 Gy SBRT to primary tumor, nephrectomy 4 weeks later. Measured with immunoSEQ multiplex PCR; TCRdb has only the in-frame clones, and not every one. The sample has 95,000 or so clones; around 88% are singletons. CDR1 is MNHEY and CDR2 is SMNVEV in the germline V gene (reference sequence). This CDR3 spans 17 amino acids. Trimming took off 0 bases at V and 5 bases at J, with 17 bases between the two ends. This rearrangement joins TRBV27 to TRBJ1-5; D not certain. Specimen: blood, collected from a patient whose treatment included radiotherapy and nephrectomy. The sequence came from a man aged 50 or older with renal cell carcinoma. CDR3 nucleotides: TGTGCCAGCAGTTTATCACCCCTCGGGCGAGTCCATCAGCCCCAGCATTTT. This sequence encodes CASSLSPLGRVHQPQHF.